These T cell receptor beta chains were read from a single sample in a study of blood T cell repertoires in COVID-19. Clones were read by immunoSEQ multiplex PCR, and TCRdb kept only the in-frame ones, dropping some. The top ten clones hold under 2.5% of a sample with over 100,000 clones, roughly 69% of them seen once. Sequenced: peripheral blood. The source of these receptors is a woman aged 65 to 85 with acute or convalescent COVID-19. The CDR3 runs from the conserved cysteine through the conserved F or W. A D gene is named only where the DNA matches it firmly. Expanded clones get a size class; other rows say once, few or many, or leave the size out.

J | V | D | length | size | CDR3 | DNA
TRBJ1-2 | TRBV5-1 | . | 16 | . | CASSLGAGLTEDGYTF | TGCGCCAGCAGCTTGGGGGCAGGGCTGACTGAGGATGGCTACACCTTC
TRBJ2-2 | TRBV4-3 | . | 14 | few | CASSQGRGTGELFF | TGCGCCAGCAGCCAAGGCAGGGGCACCGGGGAGCTGTTTTTT
TRBJ1-2 | TRBV25-1 | TRBD1 | 14 | . | CASSEETGFYGYTF | TGTGCCAGCAGTGAAGAGACAGGGTTTTATGGCTACACCTTC
TRBJ1-1 | TRBV29-1 | TRBD1 | 15 | . | CSVGATGGLNTEAFF | TGCAGCGTTGGGGCGACAGGGGGCCTGAACACTGAAGCTTTCTTT
TRBJ1-6 | TRBV10-3 | TRBD1 | 13 | . | CAIRETGGLSLHF | TGTGCCATCAGGGAAACAGGGGGCTTGTCCCTCCACTTT
TRBJ1-1 | TRBV6-5 | . | 14 | . | CASRDSGGNTEAFF | TGTGCCAGCCGGGACTCTGGGGGGAACACTGAAGCTTTCTTT
TRBJ2-5 | TRBV5-1 | . | 18 | . | CASSLEGGPGGPRETQYF | TGCGCCAGCAGCTTGGAAGGGGGCCCGGGGGGGCCTAGGGAGACCCAGTACTTC
TRBJ1-1 | TRBV19 | . | 15 | . | CASSIGGTSNTEAFF | TGTGCCAGTAGTATAGGAGGGACATCGAACACTGAAGCTTTCTTT
TRBJ2-7 | TRBV19 | TRBD1 | 15 | . | CASSLQGQGTYEQYF | TGTGCCAGTAGTCTCCAGGGACAGGGGACCTACGAGCAGTACTTC
TRBJ1-1 | TRBV29-1 | . | 14 | . | CSVGAQDKNTEAFF | TGCAGCGTTGGGGCTCAGGACAAGAACACTGAAGCTTTCTTT
TRBJ2-7 | TRBV6-2/TRBV6-3 | . | 11 | few | CASSFNYEQYF | TGTGCCAGCAGTTTTAACTACGAGCAGTACTTC
TRBJ1-4 | TRBV29-1 | TRBD1 | 13 | once | CSVDDRANEKLFF | TGCAGCGTTGACGACAGGGCTAATGAAAAACTGTTTTTT
TRBJ2-2 | TRBV7-2 | . | 14 | once | CASSLSLTSGELFF | TGTGCCAGCAGCTTAAGCCTCACCTCCGGGGAGCTGTTTTTT
TRBJ2-7 | TRBV13 | TRBD2 | 17 | . | CASSFGTSGIHSYEQYF | TGTGCCAGCAGCTTCGGGACTAGCGGAATTCACTCCTACGAGCAGTACTTC
TRBJ2-5 | TRBV19 | . | 15 | . | CASKGSGRYQETQYF | TGTGCCAGTAAGGGAAGCGGGCGATACCAAGAGACCCAGTACTTC
TRBJ2-1 | TRBV7-2 | TRBD2 | 15 | . | CASSLTSGRYNEQFF | TGTGCCAGCAGCTTGACTAGCGGGAGATACAATGAGCAGTTCTTC
TRBJ1-5 | TRBV7-8 | TRBD1 | 16 | . | CASSSTQGARSQPQHF | TGTGCCAGCAGCTCGACCCAGGGGGCTAGGAGTCAGCCCCAGCATTTT
TRBJ2-3 | TRBV4-3 | . | 15 | once | CASSQDPSYTDTQYF | TGCGCCAGCAGCCAAGATCCTAGCTACACAGATACGCAGTATTTT
TRBJ1-4 | TRBV2 | . | 15 | . | CASSEGGRLIEKLFF | TGTGCCAGCAGTGAAGGTGGAAGACTGATTGAAAAACTGTTTTTT
TRBJ2-1 | TRBV6-5 | TRBD1 | 15 | . | CASRVDRGQGNEQFF | TGTGCCAGCAGGGTAGACAGGGGGCAGGGCAATGAGCAGTTCTTC
TRBJ2-1 | TRBV5-4 | TRBD2 | 15 | few | CASSLLAGPYNEQFF | TGTGCCAGCAGCTTGCTAGCGGGGCCCTACAATGAGCAGTTCTTC
TRBJ2-7 | TRBV6-2/TRBV6-3 | . | 17 | . | CASSYAPGDPSIYEQYF | TGTGCCAGCAGTTACGCTCCGGGGGACCCTTCGATTTACGAGCAGTACTTC
TRBJ2-7 | TRBV6-6 | TRBD1 | 15 | . | CASRPGTGNSYEQYF | TGTGCCAGCAGGCCCGGGACAGGGAACTCCTACGAGCAGTACTTC
TRBJ1-6 | TRBV5-4 | . | 14 | . | CASSLGGHYSPLHF | TGTGCCAGCAGCTTGGGAGGGCACTATTCACCCCTCCACTTT
TRBJ2-7 | TRBV19 | TRBD1 | 16 | . | CASSIALTGGSYEQYF | TGTGCCAGTAGTATAGCCCTGACAGGGGGGTCCTACGAGCAGTACTTC
TRBJ2-1 | TRBV6-5 | . | 13 | once | CAACAVSYNEQFF | TGTGCCGCGTGTGCGGTCTCCTACAATGAGCAGTTCTTC
TRBJ1-1 | TRBV27 | TRBD1 | 14 | . | CATRQGGAGTEAFF | TGTGCCACCCGCCAGGGGGGCGCCGGCACTGAAGCTTTCTTT